This is a list of T cell receptor beta chains from one sample in a study of shared clonotypes between healthy human individuals. Some clones are missing from TCRdb's copy, which holds only in-frame ones; the method was immunoSEQ multiplex PCR. In the table there are some 2,500,000 clones, approximately 93% of which are singletons. Material for sequencing was naive CD4+ T cells from PBMCs. Receptors were obtained from a man aged 18 to 29 in good health. Some clones in this sample may be carry-over from other donors' samples. Both conserved end residues are part of each CDR3. The D gene is left open where the match is weak. Clone size appears in some rows only: once, few, many, or a class for an expanded clone.

- TRBJ2-3 TRBV7-8 TRBD2 CASSLVGGSPADTQYF TGTGCCAGCAGCTTAGTCGGCGGGAGTCCGGCAGATACGCAGTATTTT
- TRBJ2-7 TRBV7-2 - CASSLTWTVSYEQYF TGTGCCAGCAGCTTAACCTGGACAGTCTCCTACGAGCAGTACTTC
- TRBJ2-7 TRBV27 - CASSRNSEQYF TGTGCCAGCAGTAGAAATAGCGAGCAGTACTTC
- TRBJ2-5 TRBV27 - CASSLWSGGETQYF TGTGCCAGCAGTTTATGGTCCGGGGGAGAGACCCAGTACTTC
- TRBJ2-1 TRBV19 TRBD2 CASSVGGRAYNEQFF TGTGCCAGTAGTGTCGGCGGGAGGGCCTACAATGAGCAGTTCTTC
- TRBJ2-1 TRBV7-2 TRBD2 CASSPIRGGRAWNEQFF TGTGCCAGCAGCCCAATACGGGGCGGGAGGGCATGGAATGAGCAGTTCTTC
- TRBJ1-5 TRBV4-1 TRBD1 CASSLIALQGKGDQPQHF TGCGCCAGCAGCCTGATAGCCTTACAGGGGAAAGGGGATCAGCCCCAGCATTTT
- TRBJ1-2 TRBV28 - CASSPYLVWGYTF TGTGCCAGCAGTCCCTACCTGGTATGGGGCTACACCTTC
- TRBJ2-1 TRBV7-9 - CASSLAVGEQFF TGTGCCAGCAGCTTAGCGGTCGGTGAGCAGTTCTTC
- TRBJ2-1 TRBV7-6 TRBD2 CASSPMPTGRERDEQFF TGTGCCAGCAGCCCAATGCCCACGGGGCGGGAGAGGGATGAGCAGTTCTTC
- TRBJ2-1 TRBV11-2 TRBD2 CASRRIGTSRSGEQFF TGTGCCAGCAGGCGCATCGGGACTAGCCGTTCGGGTGAGCAGTTCTTC
- TRBJ2-1 TRBV5-1 - CASSLDPRDQELDEQFF TGCGCCAGCAGCTTGGACCCCCGGGACCAGGAATTAGATGAGCAGTTCTTC
- TRBJ1-2 TRBV5-1 - CASSPGGGYGYTF TGCGCCAGCAGCCCGGGGGGCGGCTATGGCTACACCTTC
- TRBJ2-1 TRBV20-1 TRBD2 CSATTAGREFF TGCAGTGCTACCACAGCGGGAAGGGAGTTCTTC
- TRBJ1-4 TRBV6-5 - CASSSSGATNEKLFF TGTGCCAGCAGCTCCTCAGGGGCAACTAATGAAAAACTGTTTTTT
- TRBJ1-3 TRBV25-1 TRBD1 CASRRTGLGNTIYF TGTGCCAGCAGGCGGACAGGGTTAGGAAACACCATATATTTT
few TRBJ1-1 TRBV19 - CASSGVRTGDTEAFF TGTGCCAGTAGTGGCGTCAGGACGGGGGATACTGAAGCTTTCTTT
few TRBJ2-7 TRBV10-1 - CASSEGRAGTAYEQYF TGCGCCAGCAGTGAGGGTAGGGCAGGGACCGCCTACGAGCAGTACTTC
- TRBJ2-7 TRBV6-1 - CASSELGPQYF TGTGCCAGCAGTGAACTCGGGCCGCAGTACTTC
- TRBJ2-4 TRBV7-2 - CASSDVGLAKNIQYF TGTGCCAGCAGCGACGTGGGTCTAGCCAAAAACATTCAGTACTTC
- TRBJ2-2 TRBV19 TRBD2 CASSLRTSSNTGELFF TGTGCCAGTAGTCTTAGGACTAGCTCGAACACCGGGGAGCTGTTTTTT
- TRBJ1-1 TRBV7-2 - CASSVLRALEAFF TGTGCCAGCAGCGTGCTCCGGGCCCTTGAAGCTTTCTTT
- TRBJ2-1 TRBV19 - CASSKNPGSGNEQFF TGTGCCAGTAGCAAAAATCCCGGCTCGGGGAATGAGCAGTTCTTC
- TRBJ2-1 TRBV5-1 TRBD2 CASSGHLRDYGDIEQFF TGCGCCAGCAGTGGGCACCTCCGGGACTACGGCGATATTGAGCAGTTCTTC
- TRBJ2-2 TRBV2 - CASSISRAHNTGELFF TGTGCCAGCAGTATCTCCCGGGCCCATAACACCGGGGAGCTGTTTTTT
- TRBJ2-1 TRBV28 - CASSRYNEQFF TGTGCCAGCAGCCGATACAATGAGCAGTTCTTC
- TRBJ2-7 TRBV5-4 - CASSLVVTSSYEQYF TGTGCCAGCAGCTTGGTGGTGACTAGCTCCTACGAGCAGTACTTC
- TRBJ1-5 TRBV7-9 - CASSLETGNNQPQHF TGTGCCAGCAGCTTAGAAACAGGGAACAATCAGCCCCAGCATTTT
- TRBJ1-5 TRBV19 TRBD1 CASRDRVGQPQHF TGTGCCAGCCGGGACAGGGTGGGTCAGCCCCAGCATTTT
- TRBJ2-1 TRBV2 TRBD1 CASSRLTQGVEQFF TGTGCCAGCAGCAGACTCACTCAGGGGGTGGAGCAGTTCTTC
- TRBJ1-1 TRBV10-3 TRBD1 CAITTQGDTEAFF TGTGCCATCACCACACAGGGGGACACTGAAGCTTTCTTT